This T cell receptor beta chain was identified in a study of cytomegalovirus exposure and HLA in healthy donors. Trimming cost V 7 bases and J 5 bases, with 11 bases left between them. Germline V lookup: CDR1 MDHEN, CDR2 SYDVKM. The CDR3 spans 12 residues. Primers included in the PCR were 60 Vbeta and 13 Jbeta primers. The assay was immunoSEQ multiplex PCR, and TCRdb's table has in-frame clones only and misses some. The sample records some 140,000 clones, around 82% being singletons. J is TRBJ2-5 and V is TRBV28; a weak D match, TRBD2 (5 bases). The receptor's source is a man in his forties or fifties in good health and CMV-seronegative. Sequenced input: PBMCs. CDR3 nucleotide sequence: TGTGCCAGCAAGGTCCGAGGGGAGACCCAGTACTTC. It codes for CASKVRGETQYF.